This T cell receptor beta chain was sequenced for a study of blood T cell repertoires in COVID-19. Turning to the study itself: The cDNA or gDNA used as material had been derived from T cells, B-cell-depleted T cells, or PBMCs.

Per the authors' pipeline: Researchers report that nucleated cell counts were estimated from reference gene primer amplification. Profiled with immunoSEQ multiplex PCR; TCRdb holds only in-frame clones, not every one. V and J calls and clone size are as listed in that table; D and trimming were resolved from the DNA. The sample has 250,000 to 300,000 clones; around 87% are singletons. The CDR3 consists of 12 residues. After removal of 5 bases from V and 3 bases from J, the junction contained 2 bases not matched to a gene. The germline V gene has CDR1 GTSNPN and CDR2 SVGIG (reference sequence). In its sample, this clone was seen a few times.

The TCR sequence derives from a woman in her thirties or forties who had recovered from COVID-19. The chain recombines TRBV30 with TRBJ2-7, with TRBD1 matching over 9 bases. The specimen was peripheral blood. CDR3 protein: CAWGTGFYEQYF. CDR3 bases: TGTGCCTGGGGGACAGGGTTCTACGAGCAGTACTTC.